Given below is one T cell receptor beta chain in context. Clones were read by immunoSEQ multiplex PCR, and TCRdb kept only the in-frame ones, dropping some. Among some 150,000 clones, 90% to 95% were seen once, and the ten largest hold over 0.8%. Autoimmune disease history or systemic immunosuppression meant exclusion. This record belongs to a study of OX40 agonist ivuxolimab in advanced cancers. The V gene's germline CDR1 is SGHTA and CDR2 FQGTGA. This CDR3 has 16 amino acids. The germline V and J ends were trimmed by 5 bases and 0 bases, with 17 bases remaining between them. The chain uses TRBV7-3 and TRBJ2-7; D unclear. The sequence derives from an adult with an advanced solid tumor such as melanoma, head and neck, liver or kidney cancer. The sample was CD4+ or CD8+ T cells sorted from blood, taken in a trial of the OX40 agonist ivuxolimab. CDR3 in amino acids: CASSPPPVLDSYEQYF. The CDR3 nucleotides are TGTGCCAGCAGCCCGCCCCCCGTATTGGACTCCTACGAGCAGTACTTC.